This is a list of T cell receptor beta chains from one sample in a study of shared clonotypes between healthy human individuals. Only in-frame clones appear in the TCRdb table, and some are missing; sequencing was by immunoSEQ multiplex PCR. The sample includes 2 million to 2.5 million clones, about nine tenths seen only once; the top ten take 0.37%. Sequencing was done on a sample of naive CD4+ T cells from PBMCs. These TCRs come from a man between 18 and 35 years old in good health. Some clones in this sample may be carry-over from other donors' samples. The CDR3 runs from the conserved cysteine through the conserved F or W. Fields, in order: J gene, D gene, V gene, clone size, CDR3 DNA, CDR3 protein. The D gene is left open where the match is weak. Clone size is given for some rows only: seen once, a few or many times, or a class if the clone is expanded.

>TRBJ1-5|.|TRBV19|.
TGTGCCAGTAGTCGCCCCCTCGACGGGAGCTATCAGCCCCAGCATTTT
CASSRPLDGSYQPQHF
>TRBJ1-4|.|TRBV6-5|.
TGTGCCACACGGCGGGAGACTAATGAAAAACTGTTTTTT
CATRRETNEKLFF
>TRBJ1-1|.|TRBV28|once
TGTGCCAGCAGTAGTCCGGCGGAGGTCACTGAAGCTTTCTTT
CASSSPAEVTEAFF
>TRBJ2-1|TRBD2|TRBV7-9|.
TGTGCCAGCAGCTTAGGGACGGCGTGGCTAGCGGCCTACAATGAGCAGTTCTTC
CASSLGTAWLAAYNEQFF
>TRBJ1-6|.|TRBV6-5|.
TGTGCCAGCAGTTACTCGGGAGTTTTTTCACCCCTCCACTTT
CASSYSGVFSPLHF
>TRBJ1-5|.|TRBV7-8|.
TGTGCCAGCAGCTTAGGCGGACCGGGACAAGTCAGCAATCAGCCCCAGCATTTT
CASSLGGPGQVSNQPQHF
>TRBJ2-7|TRBD2|TRBV28|.
TGTGCCAGCAGTTTGACTAGCGGGAGAACCTACGAGCAGTACTTC
CASSLTSGRTYEQYF
>TRBJ2-5|TRBD1|TRBV7-2|.
TGTGCCAGCAGCTCCCCGCGGGACAGGGGGTTGGAGACCCAGTACTTC
CASSSPRDRGLETQYF
>TRBJ1-3|.|TRBV19|.
TGTGCCACCATGCCTTCGGACGGCTCTGGAAACACCATATATTTT
CATMPSDGSGNTIYF
>TRBJ1-1|TRBD1|TRBV7-3|.
TGTGCCAGCAGCTTAGGGACAGCTGCGGGCTTGAACACTGAAGCTTTCTTT
CASSLGTAAGLNTEAFF
>TRBJ1-4|.|TRBV27|.
TGTGCCAGCAGTTTATGGGCAGGGGATGCGACTAATGAAAAACTGTTTTTT
CASSLWAGDATNEKLFF
>TRBJ2-1|.|TRBV6-6|.
TGTGCCAGCAGTGCCGGGGTAATTGGCAATGAGCAGTTCTTC
CASSAGVIGNEQFF
>TRBJ2-1|.|TRBV4-1|.
TGCGCCAGCAGCCAGAGTAGTAACGCGGTGGTTGAGCAGTTCTTC
CASSQSSNAVVEQFF
>TRBJ1-5|.|TRBV10-3|once
TGTGCCATCAGTGGGACGGCGACTAACAATCAGCCCCAGCATTTT
CAISGTATNNQPQHF
>TRBJ2-7|.|TRBV4-3|.
TGCGCCAGCAGCCAAGAGGCGGGGTCCTACGAGCAGTACTTC
CASSQEAGSYEQYF
>TRBJ2-1|.|TRBV9|.
.
CAACASTSGGSDSYNEQFF
>TRBJ2-3|TRBD1|TRBV5-5|.
TGTGCCAGCAGCTTCCCGGACAGGGTTAGCACAGATACGCAGTATTTT
CASSFPDRVSTDTQYF
>TRBJ1-5|.|TRBV27|once
TGTGCCAGCACTACAAACAATCAGCCCCAGCATTTT
CASTTNNQPQHF
>TRBJ1-2|.|TRBV7-9|.
TGTGCCAGCAGCGCCGCTAGCCTCCTGAGCTACACCTTC
CASSAASLLSYTF
>TRBJ2-7|.|TRBV7-8|.
TGTGCCAGCAGCTTAGAGGGGGGTTCCTACGAGCAGTACTTC
CASSLEGGSYEQYF
>TRBJ1-5|.|TRBV15|.
TGTGCCACCAGCAGTTTACGGGGTCAGCCCCAGCATTTT
CATSSLRGQPQHF
>TRBJ2-3|TRBD2|TRBV7-2|.
TGTGCCAGCAGCGACCCCGGACTAGCAGGTGATACGCAGTATTTT
CASSDPGLAGDTQYF
>TRBJ1-1|.|TRBV28|few
TGTGCCAGCAGTTTCTCAGGGATCTTGAACACTGAAGCTTTCTTT
CASSFSGILNTEAFF
>TRBJ2-5|.|TRBV5-1|once
TGCGCCAGCAGCCCACCGGGAGGGGGCGCAGAGACCCAGTACTTC
CASSPPGGGAETQYF
>TRBJ1-4|.|TRBV18|.
TGTGCCAGCTCACCCAGTGTTCCTAATGAAAAACTGTTTTTT
CASSPSVPNEKLFF
>TRBJ1-5|TRBD1|TRBV9|.
TGTGCCAGCTCTTCCGGGACAGGGAACCCCTATCAGCCCCAGCATTTT
CASSSGTGNPYQPQHF
>TRBJ2-1|.|TRBV7-9|.
TGTGCCAGCTCCGGAAACCGGCTAGCCACCCACAATGAGCAGTTCTTC
CASSGNRLATHNEQFF
>TRBJ1-2|TRBD1|TRBV11-2|.
TGTGCCAGCAGCTTGGTAGGGACAGGCGTGAGGGATGGCTACACCTTC
CASSLVGTGVRDGYTF
>TRBJ1-1|.|TRBV28|.
TGTGCCAGCAGTGACAGGAACACTGAAGCTTTCTTT
CASSDRNTEAFF
>TRBJ2-3|TRBD2|TRBV4-2|.
TGTGCCAGCAGCCATCCCGGGACTACCACCACAGATACGCAGTATTTT
CASSHPGTTTTDTQYF
>TRBJ2-1|.|TRBV7-3|.
TGTGCCAGCAGCTTAACAGGCGGTAGCCGCGGCAATGAGCAGTTCTTC
CASSLTGGSRGNEQFF
>TRBJ2-6|.|TRBV6-5|.
TGTGCCAGCAGTTACATCATCTCTGGGGCCAACGTCCTGACTTTC
CASSYIISGANVLTF
>TRBJ2-5|TRBD2|TRBV28|.
TGTGCCAGCAGCCGTAATCCCAGCGGGAGGGCCCTAAGTGAGACCCAGTACTTC
CASSRNPSGRALSETQYF
>TRBJ2-3|.|TRBV14|.
TGTGCCAGCAGCCAAGGGTACCATTTCACAGATACGCAGTATTTT
CASSQGYHFTDTQYF
>TRBJ1-4|.|TRBV4-1|.
TGCGCCAGCAGCCAAGATCGGGCAGGGACTTACCCCTTGGAACTGTTTTTT
CASSQDRAGTYPLELFF
>TRBJ2-2|TRBD1|TRBV15|.
TGTGCCACCAGCAGAGATTGGAGACAGGGGAGCACCGGGGAGCTGTTTTTT
CATSRDWRQGSTGELFF
>TRBJ2-7|TRBD1|TRBV5-4|.
TGTGCCAGCAGCCCGGGGCGGGACAGGGGCAACGAGCAGTACTTC
CASSPGRDRGNEQYF
>TRBJ2-7|TRBD1|TRBV9|.
TGTGCCAGCAGCCCACCAACAGGGGGAACCTCCTACGAGCAGTACTTC
CASSPPTGGTSYEQYF
>TRBJ1-2|.|TRBV6-5|.
TGTGCCAGCAGCCGAGACCATAGAGTTGGCTACACCTTC
CASSRDHRVGYTF
>TRBJ2-2|.|TRBV7-6|.
TGTGCCAGCAGCTGGGACTCGGCGAACACCGGGGAGCTGTTTTTT
CASSWDSANTGELFF
>TRBJ2-5|.|TRBV7-3|.
TGTGCCAGCAGCCCTACACGGTTGGAGACCCAGTACTTC
CASSPTRLETQYF